Listed below are T cell receptor beta chains from one sample, sequenced in a study of T cell responses to AZD1222 COVID-19 vaccine. Assay: immunoSEQ multiplex PCR; the TCRdb copy retains only in-frame clones and omits some. The data hold approximately 170,000 clones, with 80% to 90% observed a single time. The material sequenced was peripheral blood, taken 28 days after the second AZD1222 dose. Source of these receptors: an adult who received the AZD1222 COVID-19 vaccine. Each CDR3 is given with its conserved first and last residue. Clone size is given for some rows only: seen once, a few or many times, or a class if the clone is expanded.

clone size: -; J gene: TRBJ1-2; V gene: TRBV6-5; CDR3 protein: CASSPRRGTYGYTF
clone size: -; J gene: TRBJ2-1; V gene: TRBV6-1; CDR3 protein: CASSEQGSYNEQFF
clone size: few; J gene: TRBJ2-7; V gene: TRBV5-1; CDR3 protein: CASSFTGGSYEQYF
clone size: -; J gene: TRBJ1-1; V gene: TRBV7-6; CDR3 protein: CASSQANTEAFF
clone size: -; J gene: TRBJ2-5; V gene: TRBV6-2/TRBV6-3; CDR3 protein: CASSLSGGAWQETQYF
clone size: -; J gene: TRBJ2-2; V gene: TRBV6-2/TRBV6-3; CDR3 protein: CASSYLPGTTGELFF
clone size: -; J gene: TRBJ2-7; V gene: TRBV9; CDR3 protein: CASSPHPRGTYEQYF
clone size: -; J gene: TRBJ2-2; V gene: TRBV30; CDR3 protein: CAWTRGSANTGELFF
clone size: -; J gene: TRBJ1-2; V gene: TRBV7-2; CDR3 protein: CASSQQGAGGTIGYTF
clone size: -; J gene: TRBJ1-5; V gene: TRBV3-1/TRBV3-2; CDR3 protein: CASSQDQSAQPQHF
clone size: -; J gene: TRBJ2-7; V gene: TRBV11-3; CDR3 protein: CASSPPRDRTSREQYF
clone size: -; J gene: TRBJ1-4; V gene: TRBV19; CDR3 protein: CASSSDRGKDPDEKLFF
clone size: -; J gene: TRBJ2-7; V gene: TRBV29-1; CDR3 protein: CSVERSRAGGLAGMEQYF
clone size: -; J gene: TRBJ2-5; V gene: TRBV5-1; CDR3 protein: CASSLNYRGREETQYF
clone size: -; J gene: TRBJ1-2; V gene: TRBV4-2; CDR3 protein: CASSQDRGPYYGYTF
clone size: -; J gene: TRBJ1-1; V gene: TRBV5-1; CDR3 protein: CASSSGGTATEAFF
clone size: -; J gene: TRBJ1-4; V gene: TRBV5-1; CDR3 protein: CASSFWTGEIEKLFF
clone size: -; J gene: TRBJ2-7; V gene: TRBV7-6; CDR3 protein: CASSLGSSGALGEQYF
clone size: -; J gene: TRBJ2-1; V gene: TRBV11-2; CDR3 protein: CASSLDRTGGTGGLYNEQFF
clone size: -; J gene: TRBJ2-5; V gene: TRBV7-8; CDR3 protein: CASSLQETQYF
clone size: -; J gene: TRBJ2-7; V gene: TRBV12-3/TRBV12-4; CDR3 protein: CASSTAGVQYF
clone size: -; J gene: TRBJ2-7; V gene: TRBV18; CDR3 protein: CASSPSGTYEQYF
clone size: -; J gene: TRBJ2-1; V gene: TRBV7-2; CDR3 protein: CASSLARLVRSEQFF
clone size: few; J gene: TRBJ1-2; V gene: TRBV7-8; CDR3 protein: CASSLWVQSGVDGYTF
clone size: -; J gene: TRBJ2-1; V gene: TRBV7-9; CDR3 protein: CASSLSSAYYNEQFF
clone size: few; J gene: TRBJ1-5; V gene: TRBV21-1; CDR3 protein: CASSKAHGTGYNQPQHF
clone size: few; J gene: TRBJ1-1; V gene: TRBV5-1; CDR3 protein: CASSSPYTEAFF
clone size: -; J gene: TRBJ1-1; V gene: TRBV5-1; CDR3 protein: CASSWDRANTEAFF